This T cell receptor beta chain came from a study of blood T cell repertoires in COVID-19. Study-level information: In each case, the material was cDNA or gDNA derived from T cells, B-cell-depleted T cells, or PBMCs.

This clone was seen only once. Germline V gene data show CDR1 as LGHNA and CDR2 as YSLEER. CDR3 length: 15 amino acids. Trimming took 1 base from V and 7 from J; bases not matched to a gene: 10. Per the original data handling: The authors estimated nucleated cell counts from reference gene primer amplification. Clones were sequenced by immunoSEQ multiplex PCR, and TCRdb holds only the in-frame ones, with some missing. V, J and clone size are those of that table, while D and trimming were read from the DNA. The sample includes about 50,000 clones, around 89% of them seen just once. The J gene is TRBJ2-7, the V gene TRBV4-3, with 7 bases matching TRBD2. Material for sequencing was peripheral blood. This TCR derives from a human donor in a cohort sampled during active COVID-19. The CDR3 sequence: CASSQAWGGPREQYF. The DNA of the CDR3 is TGCGCCAGCAGCCAAGCATGGGGAGGGCCGAGGGAGCAGTACTTC.